The 27 T cell receptor beta chains reported below all come from one sample, sequenced in a study of cytomegalovirus exposure and HLA in healthy donors. Primers for the PCR totalled 60 Vbeta and 13 Jbeta. Sequencing used immunoSEQ multiplex PCR; TCRdb keeps in-frame clones, though not all of them. Of fewer than 250,000 clones in the sample, about 82% are singletons; the top ten hold 2.9%. Sequencing was performed on PBMCs. Receptors were obtained from a man under 40 in good health and CMV-seronegative.

The J gene is TRBJ2-7, the V gene TRBV5-1, with TRBD2 identical over 8 bases. Germline loops: CDR1 SGHRS, CDR2 YFSETQ. With V trimmed by 3 bases and J by 1 base, 6 bases remained unmatched. The CDR3 is 15 amino acids. CDR3 bases: TGCGCCAGCAGCTCCGCCGGGGGGGCTTCCTACGAGCAGTACTTC. This sequence encodes CASSSAGGASYEQYF.

This clone has only a few counts. The genes are TRBV12-5 and TRBJ2-1; D may be TRBD2 (5 bases). The CDR3 totals 15 residues. V was trimmed by 5 bases and J by 7 bases, leaving 18 bases between them. Germline assignment: CDR1 LGHNT and CDR2 FRNRAP. The CDR3 nucleotides read TGTGCTAGTGGTGGCGGTTTGGAGGCGTTTAATGAGCAGTTCTTC. This encodes CASGGGLEAFNEQFF.

The V call is TRBV27, the J call TRBJ2-3; possibly TRBD1 for D (6 bases). The CDR3 is made up of 14 amino acids. Germline V gene data show CDR1 as MNHEY and CDR2 as SMNVEV (reference sequence). Trimming shortened V by 2 bases and J by 6 bases, and 12 bases separated the two germline ends. In DNA form, the CDR3 reads TGTGCCAGCAGTTTAAGGGCTAGGGGGGATACGCAGTATTTT. It encodes CASSLRARGDTQYF.

The chain employs TRBV18 and TRBJ1-5, with D hard to call. Germline V gives CDR1 KGHSH, CDR2 LQKENI. Trimming stripped 3 bases from V and 2 bases from J, with 11 bases between. This CDR3 contains 15 residues. Written as DNA, the CDR3 is TGTGCCAGCTCACCCAAAGTTCTAGGCAATCAGCCCCAGCATTTT. It is translated as CASSPKVLGNQPQHF.

The gene calls are TRBV20-1 and TRBJ2-7, with D tentatively TRBD2 (5 bases). Trimming stripped 6 bases from V and 6 bases from J, with 12 bases between. CDR1 DFQATT and CDR2 SNEGSKA come from the germline V gene (reference sequence). This CDR3 contains 11 residues. Written as DNA, the CDR3 is TGCAGTGCCCCCGACTACCCCGAGCAGTACTTC. Translated, it gives CSAPDYPEQYF.

The genes are TRBV2 and TRBJ2-3, with 10 positions matching TRBD1. Germline CDR1 reads SNHLY; CDR2 reads FYNNEI. CDR3 length: 15 residues. V shed 6 bases, J shed 1 base, and the junction held 4 bases outside the gene matches. Written as DNA, the CDR3 is TGTGCCAGCAGGACCGGGACAGGGGGCACAGATACGCAGTATTTT. It specifies CASRTGTGGTDTQYF.

This clone came up a few times. This chain uses TRBV6-1 with TRBJ2-7; TRBD1 matches 7 bases. CDR1 and CDR2 from the germline V gene are MNHNS and SASEGT. V lost 4 bases and J lost 3; bases outside the gene matches: 3. The CDR3 totals 13 residues. For the CDR3, the DNA is TGTGCCAGCAGTGGAAACAGGGGCTACGAGCAGTACTTC. Protein product: CASSGNRGYEQYF.

This clone has only a few counts. The chain recombines TRBV2 with TRBJ2-7; TRBD1 aligns across 7 bases. Germline CDR1 SNHLY, CDR2 FYNNEI. The CDR3 runs 17 residues. The V segment lost 1 base and the J segment 4 bases; nucleotides outside the gene matches: 13. CDR3 sequence: CASSEEGTVLYLYEQYF. The CDR3 coding sequence is TGTGCCAGCAGTGAAGAGGGGACAGTGCTGTACCTGTACGAGCAGTACTTC.

The chain links TRBV18 to TRBJ1-1; TRBD1 is a possible D gene (6 bases). CDR1 and CDR2 from the germline V gene are KGHSH and LQKENI. The CDR3 covers 14 residues. The V and J ends lost 4 bases and 4 bases respectively, with 13 bases between them. The CDR3 spells CASSRPGVVTEAFF. The CDR3 bases are TGTGCCAGCTCACGTCCAGGGGTCGTCACTGAAGCTTTCTTT.

This chain joins TRBV6-4 and TRBJ2-1; 11 bases are a match to TRBD2. V dropped 5 bases and J dropped 8; count of bases not matched to a gene: 8. Germline-derived CDR1 and CDR2 are MRHNA and SNTAGT. The CDR3 consists of 15 residues. The CDR3 DNA reads TGTGCCAGCAGTCACGATAGCGGGGGGGCCCATGAGCAGTTCTTC. It yields the protein CASSHDSGGAHEQFF.

V usage is TRBV29-1 and J usage is TRBJ2-7; 8 bases are a match to TRBD1. V gave up 0 bases and J gave up 3 bases; unmatched junction bases: 13. This CDR3 is 17 amino acids long. Germline CDR1 SQVTM, CDR2 ANQGSEA. The CDR3 region is CSVEDEAGRGRGYEQYF. The CDR3 DNA is TGCAGCGTTGAAGATGAGGCGGGCAGGGGGCGCGGCTACGAGCAGTACTTC.

The chain employs TRBV29-1 and TRBJ1-5; the match to TRBD1 covers 9 bases. The length of the CDR3 is 13 residues. Trimming cost V 7 bases and J 6 bases; bases outside gene matches: 7. Germline loops: CDR1 SQVTM, CDR2 ANQGSEA. The CDR3 nucleotides read TGCAGCGCTGGGACAGGGAGGGGTCAGCCCCAGCATTTT. Protein sequence: CSAGTGRGQPQHF.

The rearrangement joins TRBV6-6 to TRBJ1-2; D is possibly TRBD1 (5 bases). CDR1 and CDR2 from the germline V gene are MNHNY and SVGAGI (reference sequence). The V end lost 2 bases, the J end lost 7 bases, and 17 bases lay between the germline ends. The CDR3 is 15 residues long. CDR3: CASSYAEGQSGGYTF. CDR3 sequence (DNA): TGTGCCAGCAGTTACGCGGAGGGGCAAAGCGGTGGCTACACCTTC.

The chain joins TRBV28 to TRBJ1-3; D is ambiguous. The CDR3 is 16 amino acids. V gave up 0 bases and J gave up 4 bases, with 13 bases separating them. Germline V gene lookup returns CDR1 MDHEN and CDR2 SYDVKM. CDR3 loop: CASSLWAVAAGNTIYF. The CDR3 nucleotides read TGTGCCAGCAGTTTATGGGCGGTAGCAGCGGGAAACACCATATATTTT. Complete variable domain (other parts from reference TRBV28 and TRBJ1-3): DVKVTQSSRYLVKRTGEKVFLECVQDMDHENMFWYRQDPGLGLRLIYFSYDVKMKEKGDIPEGYSVSREKKERFSLILESASTNQTSMYLCASSLWAVAAGNTIYFGEGSWLTVV.

The V and J genes are TRBV4-1 and TRBJ1-1; the match to TRBD1 covers 9 bases. Per the germline V gene, CDR1 is MGHRA and CDR2 is YSYEKL. J lost 4 bases, V lost 3 bases, and 9 bases had no gene match. The CDR3 has 16 amino acids. The CDR3 nucleotides are TGCGCCAGCAGCCACACACAGGGGGCCTTGGGCACTGAAGCTTTCTTT. Translated, it gives CASSHTQGALGTEAFF.

V and J are TRBV6-5 and TRBJ1-6; 7 nucleotides match TRBD1. The germline V gene has CDR1 MNHEY and CDR2 SVGAGI. The CDR3 contains 15 residues. Trimming took 7 bases from V and 3 from J; bases not matched to a gene: 6. For the CDR3, the DNA is TGTGCCAGCAAGACAGGGACCAACTATAATTCACCCCTCCACTTT. As protein: CASKTGTNYNSPLHF.

This chain links TRBV14 with TRBJ2-2; TRBD1 is a possible D gene (6 bases). The germline V gene has CDR1 SGHDN and CDR2 FVKESK. V was clipped by 1 base and J by 10 bases, with 19 bases between them. The CDR3 extends over 16 amino acids. This chain's CDR3 is CASSQGTWGTNSELFF. The CDR3 DNA is TGTGCCAGCAGCCAAGGGACGTGGGGGACAAACTCGGAGCTGTTTTTT.

V usage is TRBV5-1 and J usage is TRBJ1-1, with 10 positions matching TRBD1. Per the germline V gene, CDR1 is SGHRS and CDR2 is YFSETQ. The V gene end was trimmed by 4 bases and the J gene end by 4 bases; junction bases not matched to a gene: 7. This CDR3 is built from 15 residues. For the CDR3, the DNA is TGCGCCAGCAGCCAAGCGACAGGGGGCCGCACTGAAGCTTTCTTT. This translates into CASSQATGGRTEAFF.

The J gene is TRBJ1-2, the V gene TRBV5-4; 9 nucleotides align to TRBD1. The germline V gene has CDR1 SGHNT and CDR2 YYREEE (reference sequence). V lost 3 bases to trimming and J lost 4 bases; unmatched junction nucleotides: 10. The CDR3 is 16 residues long. CDR3: CASSSRDRARLYGYTF. As DNA, the CDR3 is TGTGCCAGCAGCTCCCGGGACAGGGCTCGCCTCTATGGCTACACCTTC. Supplemented by reference TRBV5-4 and TRBJ1-2, the full variable domain reads ETGVTQSPTHLIKTRGQQVTLRCSSQSGHNTVSWYQQALGQGPQFIFQYYREEENGRGNFPPRFSGLQFPNYSSELNVNALELDDSALYLCASSSRDRARLYGYTFGSGTRLTVV.

Comment on this clone: Other DNA sequences in the sample encode the same CDR3. CDR3 sequence reads: CADRDRGCGNTIYF. The CDR3 DNA reads as TGCGCCGATCGGGACAGGGGATGTGGAAACACCATATATTTT. This sequence joins TRBV10-2 and TRBJ1-3; 10 bases fit TRBD1. The CDR3 spans 14 residues. Germline V CDR1 and CDR2: WSHSY, SAAADI. The V gene end was trimmed by 11 bases and the J gene end by 3 bases; junction bases not matched to a gene: 7.

The rearrangement links TRBV4-1 to TRBJ2-1; 7 bases match TRBD2. This CDR3 contains 15 residues. V shed 5 bases, J shed 2 bases, and the junction held 6 bases outside the gene matches. The germline CDR1 and CDR2 sequences are MGHRA and YSYEKL. The CDR3, as DNA: TGCGCCAGCAGCTTGGAGGGGAGGGCCTACAATGAGCAGTTCTTC. It encodes CASSLEGRAYNEQFF.

The chain employs TRBV7-3 and TRBJ2-3; D gene unclear. The CDR3 totals 13 residues. Trimming took off 5 bases at V and 3 bases at J, with 9 bases between the two ends. Germline V lookup: CDR1 SGHTA, CDR2 FQGTGA. CDR3 sequence reads: CASSPVGTDTQYF. CDR3 bases: TGTGCCAGCAGCCCGGTCGGGACAGATACGCAGTATTTT.

Points on this clone: This sample also contains other DNA sequences that code for the same CDR3. The V gene is TRBV9, the J gene TRBJ2-1; 12 bases are a match to TRBD2. Germline V gene sequence: CDR1 SGDLS, CDR2 YYNGEE. The CDR3 consists of 16 residues. V lost 3 bases, J lost 2 bases, and 3 bases stayed unmatched. The CDR3 sequence: CASSGPSGGAYNEQFF. The CDR3 nucleotides are TGTGCCAGCAGCGGCCCTAGCGGGGGGGCCTACAATGAGCAGTTCTTC. The variable domain in full, with the rest retrieved from reference TRBV9 and TRBJ2-1, is DSGVTQTPKHLITATGQRVTLRCSPRSGDLSVYWYQQSLDQGLQFLIQYYNGEERAKGNILERFSAQQFPDLHSELNLSSLELGDSALYFCASSGPSGGAYNEQFFGPGTRLTVL.

This chain links TRBV19 with TRBJ2-7, with a possible D match to TRBD1 (5 bases). The V gene's germline CDR1 is LNHDA and CDR2 SQIVND (reference sequence). This CDR3 is 15 amino acids long. V lost 2 bases, J lost 0 bases, and 11 bases lay in between. CDR3 sequence: CASSISGPTSYEQYF. In nucleotides, the CDR3 is TGTGCCAGTAGTATATCAGGGCCAACCTCCTACGAGCAGTACTTC.

The chain joins TRBV9 to TRBJ2-1, with TRBD2 matching over 15 bases. The CDR3 runs to 16 residues. V trimming: 4 bases; J trimming: 10 bases; junction bases outside the gene matches: 9. Germline lookup yields CDR1 SGDLS and CDR2 YYNGEE. DNA of the CDR3: TGTGCCAGCAGCATAAAAGGGACTAGCGGGGGGACAGAGCAGTTCTTC. It yields the protein CASSIKGTSGGTEQFF.

This chain connects TRBV6-5 to TRBJ1-5, with 8 bases identical to TRBD1. CDR1 and CDR2 (germline): MNHEY, SVGAGI. Trimming took 6 bases from V and 7 from J; bases not matched to a gene: 5. The CDR3 extends over 13 amino acids. Written as DNA, the CDR3 is TGTGCCAGCAGCCCCGACAGGGGCCAGCCCCAGCATTTT. It yields the protein CASSPDRGQPQHF.

This chain links TRBV27 with TRBJ2-7, with 13 bases that match TRBD2. CDR3 length equals 15 residues. The V gene end was trimmed by 5 bases and the J gene end by 7 bases; junction bases not matched to a gene: 8. The V gene's germline CDR1 is MNHEY and CDR2 SMNVEV (reference sequence). Here the CDR3 reads CASSRKLAGGLEQYF. CDR3 sequence (DNA): TGTGCCAGCAGTCGCAAACTAGCGGGGGGGCTTGAGCAGTACTTC.